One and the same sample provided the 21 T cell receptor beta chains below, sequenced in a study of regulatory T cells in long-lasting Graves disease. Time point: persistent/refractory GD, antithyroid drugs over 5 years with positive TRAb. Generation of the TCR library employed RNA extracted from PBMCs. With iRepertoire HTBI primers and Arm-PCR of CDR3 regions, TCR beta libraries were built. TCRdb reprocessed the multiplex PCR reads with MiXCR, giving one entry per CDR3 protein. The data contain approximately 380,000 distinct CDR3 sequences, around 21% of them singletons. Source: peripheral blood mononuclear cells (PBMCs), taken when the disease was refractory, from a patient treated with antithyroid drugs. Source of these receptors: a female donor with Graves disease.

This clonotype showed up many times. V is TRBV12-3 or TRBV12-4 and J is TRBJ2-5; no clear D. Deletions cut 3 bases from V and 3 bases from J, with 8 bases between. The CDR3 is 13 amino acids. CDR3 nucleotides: TGTGCCAGCAGTTTCGGGCAGAAAGAGACCCAGTACTTC. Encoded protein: CASSFGQKETQYF.

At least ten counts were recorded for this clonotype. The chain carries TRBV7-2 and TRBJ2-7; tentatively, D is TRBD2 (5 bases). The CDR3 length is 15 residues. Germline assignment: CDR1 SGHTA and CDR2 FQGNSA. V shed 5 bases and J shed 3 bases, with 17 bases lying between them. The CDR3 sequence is CASSPQDSPIYEQYF. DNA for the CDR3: TGTGCCAGCAGCCCCCAGGACTCGCCTATCTACGAGCAGTACTTC.

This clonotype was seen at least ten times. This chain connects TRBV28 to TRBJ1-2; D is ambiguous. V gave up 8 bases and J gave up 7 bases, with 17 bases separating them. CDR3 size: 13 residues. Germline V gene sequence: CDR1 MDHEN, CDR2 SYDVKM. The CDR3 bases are TGTGCCAGCTATGGATTCGGGTCGGGTGGCTACACCTTC. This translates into CASYGFGSGGYTF.

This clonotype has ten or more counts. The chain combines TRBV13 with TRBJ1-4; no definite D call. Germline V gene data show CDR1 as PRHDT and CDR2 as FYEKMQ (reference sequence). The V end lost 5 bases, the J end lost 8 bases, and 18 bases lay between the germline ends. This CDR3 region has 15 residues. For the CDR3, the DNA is TGTGCCAGCAGCACCCGTGGCCAACACGGGGAAAAACTGTTTTTT. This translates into CASSTRGQHGEKLFF.

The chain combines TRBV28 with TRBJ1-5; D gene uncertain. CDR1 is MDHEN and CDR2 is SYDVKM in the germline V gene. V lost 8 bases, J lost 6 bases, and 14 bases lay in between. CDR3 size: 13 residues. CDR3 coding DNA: TGTGCCAGCGAGGACTCTAGGGCTCAGCCCCAGCATTTT. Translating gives CASEDSRAQPQHF. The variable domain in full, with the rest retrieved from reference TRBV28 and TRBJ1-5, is DVKVTQSSRYLVKRTGEKVFLECVQDMDHENMFWYRQDPGLGLRLIYFSYDVKMKEKGDIPEGYSVSREKKERFSLILESASTNQTSMYLCASEDSRAQPQHFGDGTRLSIL.

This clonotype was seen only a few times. CDR3 sequence: CASSVELTSQTGELFF. CDR3 sequence (DNA): TGTGCCAGCAGCGTAGAGCTGACTAGTCAAACCGGGGAGCTGTTTTTT. This sequence joins TRBV28 and TRBJ2-2; TRBD2 might be the D (6 bases). The ends were cut back, 6 bases at V and 5 bases at J, with 19 bases in the middle. This CDR3 contains 16 residues. Per germline, CDR1 MDHEN and CDR2 SYDVKM. Drawing the rest from reference TRBV28 and TRBJ2-2, the complete variable domain is DVKVTQSSRYLVKRTGEKVFLECVQDMDHENMFWYRQDPGLGLRLIYFSYDVKMKEKGDIPEGYSVSREKKERFSLILESASTNQTSMYLCASSVELTSQTGELFFGEGSRLTVL.

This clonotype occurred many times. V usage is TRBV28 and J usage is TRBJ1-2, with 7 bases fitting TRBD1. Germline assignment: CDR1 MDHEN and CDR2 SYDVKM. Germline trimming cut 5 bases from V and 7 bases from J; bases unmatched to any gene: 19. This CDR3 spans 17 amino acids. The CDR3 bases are TGTGCCAGCAGTCCACAGACAGGGAGGTCTTCCGAGAGTGGCTACACCTTC. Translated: CASSPQTGRSSESGYTF.

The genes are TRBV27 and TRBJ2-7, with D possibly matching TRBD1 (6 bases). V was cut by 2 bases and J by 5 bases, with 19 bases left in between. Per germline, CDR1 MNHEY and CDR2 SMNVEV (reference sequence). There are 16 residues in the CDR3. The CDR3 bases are TGTGCCAGCAGTTTAGGAACAACAGGGTTAGGTAACGAGCAGTACTTC. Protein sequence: CASSLGTTGLGNEQYF.

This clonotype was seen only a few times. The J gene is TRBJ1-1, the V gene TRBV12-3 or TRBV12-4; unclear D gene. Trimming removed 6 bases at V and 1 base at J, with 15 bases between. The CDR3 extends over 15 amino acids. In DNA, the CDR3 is TGTGCCAGCAGCCGCCCCCAATGGGGGAACACTGAAGCTTTCTTT. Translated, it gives CASSRPQWGNTEAFF.

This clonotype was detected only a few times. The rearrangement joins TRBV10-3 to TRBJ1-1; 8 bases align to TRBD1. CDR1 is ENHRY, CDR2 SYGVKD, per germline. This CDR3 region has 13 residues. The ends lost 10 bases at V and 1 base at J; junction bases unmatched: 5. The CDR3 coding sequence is TGTGCCACCGAGACAGGGGAGAACACTGAAGCTTTCTTT. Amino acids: CATETGENTEAFF.

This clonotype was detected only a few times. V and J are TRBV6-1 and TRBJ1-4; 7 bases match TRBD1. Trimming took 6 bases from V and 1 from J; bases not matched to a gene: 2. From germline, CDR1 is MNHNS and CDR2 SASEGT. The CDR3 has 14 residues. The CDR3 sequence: CASSRGLTNEKLFF. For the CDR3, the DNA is TGTGCCAGCAGCAGGGGGTTAACTAATGAAAAACTGTTTTTT.

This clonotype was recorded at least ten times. The CDR3 region is CASSPTRGLAVRTGELFF. In nucleotides, the CDR3 is TGTGCCAGCAGCCCCACTAGGGGGTTAGCGGTGAGAACCGGGGAGCTGTTTTTT. This rearrangement joins TRBV12-3 or TRBV12-4 to TRBJ2-2; D is perhaps TRBD1 or TRBD2 (6 bases each). The CDR3 has 18 residues. Deletions cut 6 bases from V and 5 bases from J, with 25 bases between.

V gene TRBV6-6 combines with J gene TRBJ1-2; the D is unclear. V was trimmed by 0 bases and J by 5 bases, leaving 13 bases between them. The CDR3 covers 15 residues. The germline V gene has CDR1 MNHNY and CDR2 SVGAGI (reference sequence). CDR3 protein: CASSYSSSLAYGYTF. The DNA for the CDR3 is TGTGCCAGCAGTTACTCGAGCTCTCTAGCTTATGGCTACACCTTC.

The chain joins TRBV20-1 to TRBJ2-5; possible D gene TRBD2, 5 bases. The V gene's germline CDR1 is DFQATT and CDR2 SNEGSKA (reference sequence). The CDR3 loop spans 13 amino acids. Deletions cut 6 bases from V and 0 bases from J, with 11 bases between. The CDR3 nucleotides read TGCAGTGCGCCCGACGGGGACCAAGAGACCCAGTACTTC. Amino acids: CSAPDGDQETQYF.

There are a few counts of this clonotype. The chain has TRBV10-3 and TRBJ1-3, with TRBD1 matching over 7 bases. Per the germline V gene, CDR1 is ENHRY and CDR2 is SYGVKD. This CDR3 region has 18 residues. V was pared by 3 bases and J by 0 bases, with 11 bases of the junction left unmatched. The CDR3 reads CAISDRTGYPLSGNTIYF. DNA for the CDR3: TGTGCCATCAGTGATCGGACAGGATACCCACTCTCTGGAAACACCATATATTTT.

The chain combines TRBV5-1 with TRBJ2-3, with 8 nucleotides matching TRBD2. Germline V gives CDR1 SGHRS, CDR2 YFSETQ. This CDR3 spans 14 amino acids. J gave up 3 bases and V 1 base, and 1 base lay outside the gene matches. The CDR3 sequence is CASSLIAGTDTQYF. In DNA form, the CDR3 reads TGCGCCAGCAGCTTGATAGCGGGAACAGATACGCAGTATTTT.

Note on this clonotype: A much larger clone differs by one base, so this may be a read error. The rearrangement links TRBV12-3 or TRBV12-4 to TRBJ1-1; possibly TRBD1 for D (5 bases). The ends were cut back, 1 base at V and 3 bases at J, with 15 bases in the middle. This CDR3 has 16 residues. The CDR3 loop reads CASSLVTQVSDTEAFF. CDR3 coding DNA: TGTGCCAGCAGTTTAGTGACACAGGTGTCGGACACTGAAGCTTTCTTT.

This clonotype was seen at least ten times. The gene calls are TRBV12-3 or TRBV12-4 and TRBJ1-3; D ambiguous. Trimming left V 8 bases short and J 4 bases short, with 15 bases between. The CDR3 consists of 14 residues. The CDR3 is CASAAEPTGNTIYF. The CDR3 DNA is TGTGCCAGCGCCGCTGAGCCGACGGGAAACACCATATATTTT.

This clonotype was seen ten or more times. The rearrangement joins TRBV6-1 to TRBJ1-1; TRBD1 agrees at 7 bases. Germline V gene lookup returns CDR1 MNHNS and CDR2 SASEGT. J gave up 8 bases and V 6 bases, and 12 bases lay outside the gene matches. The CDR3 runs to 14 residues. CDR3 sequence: CASSPFDRAKEAFF. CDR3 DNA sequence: TGTGCCAGCAGCCCCTTCGACAGGGCGAAAGAAGCTTTCTTT.

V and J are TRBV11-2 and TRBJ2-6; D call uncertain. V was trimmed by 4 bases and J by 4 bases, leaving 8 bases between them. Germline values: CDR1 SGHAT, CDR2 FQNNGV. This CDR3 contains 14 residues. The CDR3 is CASSSPGGANVLTF. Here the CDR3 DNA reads TGTGCCAGCAGCTCCCCCGGAGGGGCCAACGTCCTGACTTTC.

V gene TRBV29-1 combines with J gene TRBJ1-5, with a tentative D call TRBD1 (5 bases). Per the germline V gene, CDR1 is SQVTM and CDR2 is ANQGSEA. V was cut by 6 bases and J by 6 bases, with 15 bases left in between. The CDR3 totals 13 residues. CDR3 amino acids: CSVWGGDGQPQHF. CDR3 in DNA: TGCAGCGTCTGGGGGGGGGACGGTCAGCCCCAGCATTTT. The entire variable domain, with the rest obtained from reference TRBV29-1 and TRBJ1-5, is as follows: SAVISQKPSRDICQRGTSLTIQCQVDSQVTMMFWYRQQPGQSLTLIATANQGSEATYESGFVIDKFPISRPNLTFSTLTVSNMSPEDSSIYLCSVWGGDGQPQHFGDGTRLSIL.